One sample yielded the 20 T cell receptor beta chains listed below, sequenced in a study of metastatic and nonmetastatic thyroid tumors. TCRdb re-called the PCR reads through MiXCR. The data show approximately 69,000 clones, more than 13% seen once. Each patient went into thyroid surgery without having received any treatment. The sequencing input was blood. These receptors all stem from a male donor with papillary thyroid cancer or a benign thyroid nodule (not recorded which). Some clones in this sample may be carry-over from other donors' samples.

This clone showed up many times. The chain employs TRBV12-3 or TRBV12-4 and TRBJ2-7; D remains ambiguous. CDR3 length: 13 amino acids. V shed 8 bases and J shed 0 bases, with 11 bases lying between them. CDR3 sequence (DNA): TGTGCCAGCTTAAGTCCTAGCTCCTACGAGCAGTACTTC. Residues: CASLSPSSYEQYF.

This clone is medium-sized by share. The genes are TRBV24-1 and TRBJ2-7, with a possible D match to TRBD1 (6 bases). Trimming pared 12 bases from V and 3 bases from J, leaving 14 bases between. The CDR3 has 12 residues. Germline lookup yields CDR1 KGHDR and CDR2 SFDVKD. CDR3 coding DNA: TGTGCCCCAGGGCAGGGGAGCTACGAGCAGTACGTC. Amino acid sequence: CAPGQGSYEQYV.

This clone occurred many times. The sample carries other DNA sequences with the same CDR3. The V gene is TRBV4-1, the J gene TRBJ2-2; D is ambiguous. The germline gives CDR1 MGHRA, CDR2 YSYEKL. The CDR3 is made up of 14 amino acids. Trimming removed 0 bases from V and 5 bases from J, with 7 bases in between. The CDR3 nucleotides read TGCGCCAGCAGCCAAGATAAGGAGACCGGGGAGCTGTTTTTT. Amino acids: CASSQDKETGELFF.

The V gene is TRBV20-1, the J gene TRBJ2-3, with TRBD2 matching over 8 bases. This CDR3 has 15 amino acids. CDR1 DFQATT and CDR2 SNEGSKA come from the germline V gene (reference sequence). With V trimmed by 3 bases and J by 2 bases, 7 bases remained unmatched. CDR3 sequence (DNA): TGCAGTGCTAGGGTGACTAGCGACCTCACAGATACGCAGTATTTT. This encodes CSARVTSDLTDTQYF.

The table lists this clone with many counts. V is TRBV4-2 and J is TRBJ1-3, with a tentative D call TRBD1 (6 bases). The CDR3 is 15 residues long. Germline CDR1 LGHNA, CDR2 YNFKEQ. The V gene lost 0 bases and the J gene lost 4 bases, with 10 bases spanning the gap. DNA of the CDR3: TGTGCCAGCAGCCAAGATAGGGGGACGGGAAACACCATATATTTT. Protein product: CASSQDRGTGNTIYF.

At least ten counts were recorded for this clone. Germline is not matched at one junction end, which may reflect a read error. Other nucleotide sequences from this sample produce the same CDR3. V is TRBV10-3 and J is TRBJ2-7; D possibly corresponds to TRBD2 (6 bases). The CDR3 totals 12 residues. Germline CDR1 ENHRY, CDR2 SYGVKD. CDR3 amino acids: CAISETSYEQYF. CDR3 bases: TGTGCCATCAGTGAGACTAGCTACGAGCAGTACTTT.

In its sample, this clone was seen many times. V and J are TRBV4-2 and TRBJ2-3, with 11 positions matching TRBD2. The CDR3 totals 17 residues. V lost 0 bases and J lost 4; bases outside the gene matches: 6. The germline gives CDR1 LGHNA, CDR2 YNFKEQ. The CDR3 loop is CASSQDRSSGRPDTQYF. The CDR3 DNA sequence: TGTGCCAGCAGCCAAGATCGGTCTAGCGGGAGGCCAGATACGCAGTATTTT.

Many counts were recorded for this clone. This sequence joins TRBV30 and TRBJ2-1, with 11 bases lining up with TRBD2. Germline CDR1 reads GTSNPN; CDR2 reads SVGIG (reference sequence). This CDR3 has 15 residues. After removal of 2 bases from V and 3 bases from J, the junction contained 3 bases not matched to a gene. CDR3 DNA sequence: TGTGCCTGGAGTTTTAGCGGGAGGGACTACAATGAGCAGTTCTTC. Residues: CAWSFSGRDYNEQFF.

This clone was counted a few times. The same CDR3 can be traced to other DNA sequences in this sample. The V call is TRBV27, the J call TRBJ2-7; D is unresolved. Germline CDR1 reads MNHEY; CDR2 reads SMNVEV (reference sequence). CDR3 length equals 13 residues. V was pared by 4 bases and J by 0 bases, with 7 bases between. Written as DNA, the CDR3 is TGTGCCAGCAGTTCGGTGGACTCCTACGAGCAGTACTTC. Translation: CASSSVDSYEQYF.

This clone appeared many times. The rearrangement uses TRBV7-2 and TRBJ2-1; D possibly corresponds to TRBD2 (5 bases). CDR1 is SGHTA, CDR2 FQGNSA, per germline. Trimming took 5 bases from V and 8 from J, leaving 13 bases between them. The CDR3 is 13 residues long. The CDR3: CASSKVGLDEQFF. In DNA form, the CDR3 reads TGTGCCAGCAGCAAGGTTGGACTCGATGAGCAGTTCTTC.

There are many counts of this clone. V is TRBV10-1 and J is TRBJ2-1, with D tentatively TRBD2 (7 bases). Germline V gene sequence: CDR1 WNHNN, CDR2 SYGVQD (reference sequence). The CDR3 extends over 16 amino acids. V lost 2 bases and J 4 bases, leaving 15 bases between the germline ends. CDR3 nucleotides: TGCGCCAGCAGTGAGGCCCCTGGGGGGGCATACAATGAGCAGTTCTTC. Translated: CASSEAPGGAYNEQFF.

About this clone itself: One base away lies a much larger clone, so this may be a sequencing read error. The same CDR3 also results from other DNA sequences found in this sample. The chain employs TRBV19 and TRBJ2-2; D uncertain. The CDR3 consists of 13 residues. The V gene's germline CDR1 is LNHDA and CDR2 SQIVND (reference sequence). V was clipped by 6 bases and J by 2 bases, with 7 bases between them. The CDR3 DNA reads TGTGCCAGTAGACAGCTTAACACCGGGGAGCTGTTTTTT. Encoded protein: CASRQLNTGELFF.

This clone was detected many times. This rearrangement joins TRBV20-1 to TRBJ1-5; a possible D gene is TRBD1 (5 bases). Germline V gene lookup returns CDR1 DFQATT and CDR2 SNEGSKA (reference sequence). Trimming left V 6 bases short and J 5 bases short, with 14 bases between. There are 13 residues in the CDR3. This CDR3 reads CSALRTGDQPQHF. The CDR3, as DNA: TGCAGTGCGCTGCGGACGGGGGATCAGCCCCAGCATTTT.

This clone has a handful of counts. The chain is built from TRBV28 and TRBJ1-2; D is perhaps TRBD1 (6 bases). Trimming shortened V by 7 bases and J by 8 bases, and 14 bases separated the two germline ends. This CDR3 has 12 residues. The germline gives CDR1 MDHEN, CDR2 SYDVKM. The CDR3 bases are TGTGCCAGCATCGGGGGGGGCCGGGGCTACACCTTC. It is translated as CASIGGGRGYTF.

The sample holds many counts of this clone. V gene TRBV19 combines with J gene TRBJ2-2; D uncertain. The ends were cut back, 4 bases at V and 1 base at J, with 4 bases in the middle. The CDR3 spans 13 residues. The germline V gene has CDR1 LNHDA and CDR2 SQIVND (reference sequence). CDR3 region: CASSRLNTGELFF. In DNA form, the CDR3 reads TGTGCCAGTAGTAGGTTGAACACCGGGGAGCTGTTTTTT.

This clone was recorded at least ten times. The chain uses TRBV6-1 and TRBJ1-4; D perhaps matches TRBD1 (5 bases). Trimming shortened V by 4 bases and J by 6 bases, and 18 bases separated the two germline ends. Germline-derived CDR1 and CDR2 are MNHNS and SASEGT. This CDR3 comprises 16 residues. The CDR3 DNA follows: TGTGCCAGCAGTGGCGGTTCGGCAGGGTCACATGAAAAACTGTTTTTT. Its translation is CASSGGSAGSHEKLFF.

This clone was seen a few times. The chain uses TRBV19 and TRBJ2-6; D gene uncertain. The CDR3 has 13 residues. V was trimmed by 5 bases and J by 7 bases, leaving 9 bases between them. From germline, CDR1 is LNHDA and CDR2 SQIVND (reference sequence). In DNA, the CDR3 is TGTGCCAGTAGTCATGTCCGTGCCAACGTCCTGACTTTC. As protein: CASSHVRANVLTF.

This clone appeared many times. The chain is built from TRBV5-6 and TRBJ2-6, with D uncertain. V dropped 6 bases and J dropped 0 bases, with 13 bases sitting between them. Germline V lookup: CDR1 SGHDT, CDR2 YYEEEE. The CDR3 length is 16 residues. The CDR3 sequence: CASTRAVSSGANVLTF. In nucleotides, the CDR3 is TGTGCCAGCACCCGGGCAGTTAGCTCTGGGGCCAACGTCCTGACTTTC. Full variable domain (missing parts from reference TRBV5-6 and TRBJ2-6): DAGVTQSPTHLIKTRGQQVTLRCSPKSGHDTVSWYQQALGQGPQFIFQYYEEEERQRGNFPDRFSGHQFPNYSSELNVNALLLGDSALYLCASTRAVSSGANVLTFGAGSRLTVL.

The CDR3 here is CANSLWGGLTEAFF. The CDR3 DNA sequence: TGTGCCAACTCTCTATGGGGGGGGTTGACTGAAGCTTTCTTT. The V gene is TRBV18, the J gene TRBJ1-1, with D possibly being TRBD1 (5 bases). The germline gives CDR1 KGHSH, CDR2 LQKENI. V gave up 10 bases and J gave up 5 bases, with 20 bases separating them. This CDR3 is 14 amino acids long.

This clone has a count of ten or more. The chain carries TRBV7-8 and TRBJ2-5, with D unclear. The germline V gene encodes CDR1 SGHVS and CDR2 FQNEAQ. The CDR3 contains 13 residues. V dropped 0 bases and J dropped 1 base, with 3 bases sitting between them. The CDR3: CASSLAVQETQYF. The CDR3 DNA is TGTGCCAGCAGCTTAGCGGTCCAAGAGACCCAGTACTTC.